The subject of this entry is one T cell receptor beta chain. This record comes from a study of blood T cell repertoires in COVID-19. Study information: Both acute and convalescent COVID-19 samples were obtained from the United States, Italy and Spain. In each case, the material was cDNA or gDNA derived from T cells, B-cell-depleted T cells, or PBMCs.

The participants were between about 18 and 90 years old and came from some 23 US areas. Assignments of participants to cohorts depended upon their own reported clinical history. Repertoires were generated with immunoSEQ multiplex PCR, while TCRdb's copy carries only in-frame clones and drops some. The sample contains under 300,000 clones, about 85% of which appear only once. Sequenced: PBMCs or T cells enriched from blood (not recorded which). This receptor was obtained from a woman aged 25-40 years with acute COVID-19.

The CDR3 nucleotides are TGTGCCAGCAGCCCAGTCGGTACGGGGGACTACGAGCAGTACTTC. Its protein is CASSPVGTGDYEQYF. V and J are TRBV5-6 and TRBJ2-7, with a tentative D call TRBD2 (6 bases). Deletions cut 4 bases from V and 3 bases from J, with 17 bases between. The CDR3 is made up of 15 amino acids. Per the germline V gene, CDR1 is SGHDT and CDR2 is YYEEEE.